This T cell receptor (beta chain) was sequenced during a study of blood T cell repertoires in COVID-19. Background on the study: PBMCs, B-cell-depleted T cells, or T cells provided the cDNA or gDNA that made up the material.

Per the authors' pipeline: From reference gene primer amplification, estimates of nucleated cell counts were derived. This table comes from immunoSEQ multiplex PCR, and its TCRdb copy is limited to in-frame clones, with some not included. The D gene and trimming were derived from the DNA, and the V and J assignments and clone size from that table. The sample shows 90,000 to 130,000 clones, 82% of them seen only once. The sequencing input was peripheral blood. This TCR derives from a man between 65 and 80 years old with acute or convalescent COVID-19.

The DNA for the CDR3 is TGTGCCAGCAGGGGACAGTCCTCCTACGAGCAGTACTTC. It codes for CASRGQSSYEQYF. The gene calls are TRBV2 and TRBJ2-7; TRBD1 matches at 7 bases. This CDR3 has 13 amino acids. Germline-derived CDR1 and CDR2 are SNHLY and FYNNEI. V gave up 6 bases and J gave up 0 bases; unmatched junction bases: 2.